This entry lists 12 T cell receptor beta chains sequenced from one sample in a study of cytomegalovirus exposure and HLA in healthy donors. The protocol was immunoSEQ multiplex PCR, while the TCRdb copy is restricted to in-frame clones and leaves out a portion. The repertoire holds 200,000 or so clones, with 84% as singletons. The sequencing sample was made of PBMCs. These receptor sequences come from a man aged 18 to 29 in good health and CMV-seropositive.

This sequence joins TRBV19 and TRBJ2-1, with 14 bases fitting TRBD2. Germline assignment: CDR1 LNHDA and CDR2 SQIVND (reference sequence). The CDR3 has 14 residues. Trimming at V came to 7 bases and at J to 7 bases, leaving 3 bases not matched to a gene. CDR3 DNA: TGTGCCAGTACGGGACTAGCGGGAGCTAATGAGCAGTTCTTC. Protein: CASTGLAGANEQFF.

The CDR3: CATSSRGLANEKLFF. The CDR3 DNA is TGTGCCACCAGCAGCAGGGGGTTGGCTAATGAAAAACTGTTTTTT. J is TRBJ1-4 and V is TRBV15, with TRBD1 matching 7 bases. Germline values: CDR1 LNHNV, CDR2 YYDKDF (reference sequence). This CDR3 is built from 15 residues. V lost 3 bases, J lost 3 bases, and 4 bases stayed unmatched.

The V and J genes are TRBV30 and TRBJ2-1; 9 bases align to TRBD2. Looked up from germline, CDR1 is GTSNPN and CDR2 is SVGIG (reference sequence). The CDR3 runs 14 residues. Trimming removed 1 base from V and 5 bases from J; junction bases left unmatched: 3. The CDR3 is CAWSGLAANNEQFF. DNA of the CDR3: TGTGCCTGGAGTGGACTAGCGGCTAACAATGAGCAGTTCTTC.

This clone was picked up one time. V usage is TRBV28 and J usage is TRBJ2-6, with D tentatively TRBD2 (5 bases). Trimming pared 5 bases from V and 0 bases from J, leaving 11 bases between. Germline V gene sequence: CDR1 MDHEN, CDR2 SYDVKM. The CDR3 length is 16 residues. The CDR3 here is CASSGLRGSGANVLTF. DNA of the CDR3: TGTGCCAGCAGTGGGTTACGGGGCTCTGGGGCCAACGTCCTGACTTTC.

The rearrangement links TRBV2 to TRBJ1-5, with 9 bases fitting TRBD1. Germline lookup yields CDR1 SNHLY and CDR2 FYNNEI. V dropped 8 bases and J dropped 7; count of bases not matched to a gene: 6. This CDR3 has 13 residues. CDR3: CASGDRVQQPQHF. The CDR3 nucleotides are TGTGCCAGCGGGGACAGGGTACAACAGCCCCAGCATTTT.

The chain employs TRBV2 and TRBJ2-5; TRBD2 is a possible D gene (5 bases). This CDR3 contains 14 residues. Per germline, CDR1 SNHLY and CDR2 FYNNEI. V was trimmed by 6 bases and J by 4 bases, leaving 15 bases between them. The CDR3 nucleotides are TGTGCCAGCAGCCTGCACGGGGTAGGAGAGACCCAGTACTTC. This encodes CASSLHGVGETQYF. Supplemented by reference TRBV2 and TRBJ2-5, the full variable domain reads EPEVTQTPSHQVTQMGQEVILRCVPISNHLYFYWYRQILGQKVEFLVSFYNNEISEKSEIFDDQFSVERPDGSNFTLKIRSTKLEDSAMYFCASSLHGVGETQYFGPGTRLLVL.

This chain links TRBV25-1 with TRBJ2-2, with D perhaps matching TRBD1 (6 bases). CDR1 and CDR2 from the germline V gene are MGHDK and SYGVNS. This CDR3 region has 13 residues. V was cut by 7 bases and J by 4 bases, with 10 bases left in between. Here the CDR3 DNA reads TGTGCCAGCATGTGGGGGCTCACCGGGGAGCTGTTTTTT. Protein product: CASMWGLTGELFF.

The chain recombines TRBV19 with TRBJ2-7; D may be TRBD2 (6 bases). Per germline, CDR1 LNHDA and CDR2 SQIVND (reference sequence). This CDR3 has 13 residues. Deletions cut 7 bases from V and 2 bases from J, with 12 bases between. For the CDR3, the DNA is TGTGCCAGTAATGGAGGGTCTACCTACGAGCAGTACTTC. Translating gives CASNGGSTYEQYF.

This clone was detected a few times. J is TRBJ1-1 and V is TRBV30; D uncertain. CDR1 is GTSNPN and CDR2 is SVGIG in the germline V gene (reference sequence). The CDR3 consists of 15 residues. CDR3 sequence reads: CGVRTEGSMNTEAFF. The DNA for the CDR3 is TGTGGGGTCCGGACCGAGGGCTCCATGAACACTGAAGCTTTCTTT.

This clone has a handful of counts. V usage is TRBV11-2 and J usage is TRBJ1-2; D is possibly TRBD1 (6 bases). V lost 5 bases to trimming and J lost 0 bases, with 13 bases between them. Germline V lookup: CDR1 SGHAT, CDR2 FQNNGV. This CDR3 is built from 15 residues. CDR3 sequence (DNA): TGTGCCAGCAGCCAGGGGTTGCATACTAACTATGGCTACACCTTC. It translates to CASSQGLHTNYGYTF.

The V gene is TRBV9, the J gene TRBJ2-2; TRBD2 matches 8 bases. Germline V gene lookup returns CDR1 SGDLS and CDR2 YYNGEE. V dropped 2 bases and J dropped 7; count of bases not matched to a gene: 7. The CDR3 totals 15 residues. The CDR3 spells CASSVGGRSGGELFF. CDR3 nucleotides: TGTGCCAGCAGCGTGGGCGGGAGGTCCGGCGGGGAGCTGTTTTTT.

This chain links TRBV5-4 with TRBJ2-1, with TRBD2 as a possible D gene (5 bases). Trimming removed 4 bases from V and 8 bases from J, with 13 bases in between. The germline CDR1 and CDR2 sequences are SGHNT and YYREEE (reference sequence). The CDR3 has 13 residues. CDR3 nucleotide sequence: TGTGCCAGCAGCCACCCGGGGTGGGATGAGCAGTTCTTC. This codes for CASSHPGWDEQFF.